The present T cell receptor beta chain was sequenced within a study of T cell responses to AZD1222 COVID-19 vaccine. Study-wide results and limits: Vaccine-associated CD4 TCRs spanned spike, dominant at 160-218 and 743-854. Nearly half of spike-specific TCRs reportedly go after variant regions that carry no mutations. Rises in breadth and depth of Spike-specific TCRs came after two AZD1222 doses.

Some second doses came at about 4 weeks and others at about 12 weeks; these were pooled. TCRdb's copy holds only in-frame clones and misses some; the assay was immunoSEQ multiplex PCR. In the table there are 83,000 or so clones, around 93% of which are singletons. On this clone itself: Its target is not known.

Trimming pared 5 bases from V and 6 bases from J, leaving 13 bases between. CDR3 length: 12 residues. Germline-derived CDR1 and CDR2 are DFQATT and SNEGSKA (reference sequence). This clonotype was obtained from an adult who received the AZD1222 COVID-19 vaccine. The chain couples TRBV20-1 to TRBJ1-1; D ambiguous. Sequenced here: peripheral blood, sampled 28 days after the second AZD1222 dose. CDR3 coding DNA: TGCAGTGCTGGTGGAGGGAGCGCTGAAGCTTTCTTT. As protein: CSAGGGSAEAFF.